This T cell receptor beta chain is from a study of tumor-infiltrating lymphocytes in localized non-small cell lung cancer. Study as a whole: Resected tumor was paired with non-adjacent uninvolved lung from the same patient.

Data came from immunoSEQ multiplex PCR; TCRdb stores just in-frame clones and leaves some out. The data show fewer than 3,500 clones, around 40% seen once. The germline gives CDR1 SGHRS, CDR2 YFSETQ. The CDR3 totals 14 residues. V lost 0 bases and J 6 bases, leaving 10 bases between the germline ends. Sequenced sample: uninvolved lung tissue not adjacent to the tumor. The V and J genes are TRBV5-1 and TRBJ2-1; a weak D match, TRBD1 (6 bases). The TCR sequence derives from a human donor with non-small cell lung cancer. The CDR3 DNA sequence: TGCGCCAGCAGCTTGGTTACAGGGATCAATGAGCAGTTCTTC. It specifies CASSLVTGINEQFF.